This T cell receptor (beta chain) was recorded in a study of blood T cell repertoires in COVID-19. On the study more broadly: Sites in the United States, Italy and Spain provided acute and convalescent COVID-19 samples. PBMCs, B-cell-depleted T cells, or T cells were the source of the cDNA or gDNA that made up the material.

Assay used: immunoSEQ multiplex PCR; TCRdb lists only in-frame clones, some missing. The sample contains about 170,000 clones, approximately 90% of which appear only once. The CDR3 sequence is 15 residues long. Germline CDR1 is LGHDT and CDR2 is YNNKEL (reference sequence). The ends were cut back, 1 base at V and 2 bases at J, with 9 bases in the middle. J is TRBJ1-5 and V is TRBV3-1 (or the pseudogene TRBV3-2); maybe TRBD1 (6 bases). Sequenced sample: peripheral blood. This TCR derives from a man between 45 and 60 years old who had recovered from COVID-19. The DNA of the CDR3 is TGTGCCAGCAGCCAAGGAGCAGGGGGCAATCAGCCCCAGCATTTT. Its translation: CASSQGAGGNQPQHF.